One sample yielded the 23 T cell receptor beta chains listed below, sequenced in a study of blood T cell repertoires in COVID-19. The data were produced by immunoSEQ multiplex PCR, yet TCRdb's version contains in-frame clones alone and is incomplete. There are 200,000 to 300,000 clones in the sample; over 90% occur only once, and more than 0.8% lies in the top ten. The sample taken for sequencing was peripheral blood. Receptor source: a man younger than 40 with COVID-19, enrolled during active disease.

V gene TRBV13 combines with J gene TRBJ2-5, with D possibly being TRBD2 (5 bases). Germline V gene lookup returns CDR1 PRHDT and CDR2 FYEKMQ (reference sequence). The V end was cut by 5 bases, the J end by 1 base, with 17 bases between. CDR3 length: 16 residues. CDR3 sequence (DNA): TGTGCCAGCAGCCCTCGTCGGGAACGCCTCCAAGAGACCCAGTACTTC. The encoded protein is CASSPRRERLQETQYF.

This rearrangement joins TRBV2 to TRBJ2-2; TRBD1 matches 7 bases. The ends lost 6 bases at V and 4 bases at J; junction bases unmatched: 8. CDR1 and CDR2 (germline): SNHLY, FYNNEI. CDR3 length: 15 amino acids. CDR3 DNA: TGTGCCAGCAGAGTGACAGGGTCACTCACCGGGGAGCTGTTTTTT. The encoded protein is CASRVTGSLTGELFF.

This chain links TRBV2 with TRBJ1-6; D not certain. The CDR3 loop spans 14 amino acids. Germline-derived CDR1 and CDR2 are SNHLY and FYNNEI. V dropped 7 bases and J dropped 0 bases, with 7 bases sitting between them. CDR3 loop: CASIRSSYNSPLHF. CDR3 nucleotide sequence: TGTGCCAGCATCAGAAGCTCCTATAATTCACCCCTCCACTTT.

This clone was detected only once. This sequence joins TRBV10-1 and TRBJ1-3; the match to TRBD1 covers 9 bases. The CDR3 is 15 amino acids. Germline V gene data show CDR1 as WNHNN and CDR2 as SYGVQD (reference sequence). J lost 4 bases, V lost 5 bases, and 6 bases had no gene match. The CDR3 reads CASSRDRVPGNTIYF. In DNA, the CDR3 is TGCGCCAGCAGTCGGGACAGGGTGCCGGGAAACACCATATATTTT.

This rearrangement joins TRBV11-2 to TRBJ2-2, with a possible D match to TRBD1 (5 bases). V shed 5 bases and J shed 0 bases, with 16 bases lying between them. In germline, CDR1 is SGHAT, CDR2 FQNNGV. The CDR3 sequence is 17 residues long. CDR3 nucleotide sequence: TGTGCCAGCAGCCGGACATCTTATGGCGCGAACACCGGGGAGCTGTTTTTT. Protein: CASSRTSYGANTGELFF.

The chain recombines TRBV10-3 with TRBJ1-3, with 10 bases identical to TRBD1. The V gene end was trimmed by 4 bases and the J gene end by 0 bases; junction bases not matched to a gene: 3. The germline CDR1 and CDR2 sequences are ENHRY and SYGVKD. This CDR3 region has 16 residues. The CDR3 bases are TGTGCCATCAGTGGGGACAGGGGAATCTCTGGAAACACCATATATTTT. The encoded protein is CAISGDRGISGNTIYF.

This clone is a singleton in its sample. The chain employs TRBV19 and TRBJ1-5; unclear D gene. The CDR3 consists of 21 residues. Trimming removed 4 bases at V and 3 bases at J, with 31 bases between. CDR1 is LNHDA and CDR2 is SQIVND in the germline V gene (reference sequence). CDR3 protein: CASSRPKTPGLREVTNQPQHF. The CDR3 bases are TGTGCCAGTAGTAGACCGAAAACTCCGGGGTTACGGGAGGTTACCAATCAGCCCCAGCATTTT.

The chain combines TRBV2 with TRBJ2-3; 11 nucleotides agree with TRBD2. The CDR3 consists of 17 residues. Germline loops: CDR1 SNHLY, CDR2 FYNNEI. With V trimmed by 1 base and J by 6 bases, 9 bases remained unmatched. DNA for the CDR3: TGTGCCAGCAGTGAAGAAGGTAGCGGGGGGGCCATGGATACGCAGTATTTT. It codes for CASSEEGSGGAMDTQYF.

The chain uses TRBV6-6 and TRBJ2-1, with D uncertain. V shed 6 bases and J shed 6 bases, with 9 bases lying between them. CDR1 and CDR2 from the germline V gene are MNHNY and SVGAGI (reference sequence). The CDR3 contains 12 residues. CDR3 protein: CASSPPSNEQFF. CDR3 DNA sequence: TGTGCCAGCAGCCCTCCTAGCAATGAGCAGTTCTTC.

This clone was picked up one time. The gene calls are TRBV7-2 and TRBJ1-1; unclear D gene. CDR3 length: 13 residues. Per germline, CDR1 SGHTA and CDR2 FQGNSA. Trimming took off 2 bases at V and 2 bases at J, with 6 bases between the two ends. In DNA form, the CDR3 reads TGTGCCAGCAGCTTATCCGTCAACACTGAAGCTTTCTTT. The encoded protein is CASSLSVNTEAFF.

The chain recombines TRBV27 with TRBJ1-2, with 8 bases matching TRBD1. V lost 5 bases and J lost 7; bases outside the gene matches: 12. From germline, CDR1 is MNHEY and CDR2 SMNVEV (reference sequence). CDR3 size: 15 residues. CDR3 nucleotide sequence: TGTGCCAGCAGTCTAGGGACCAGGGGGCTCAGTGGCTACACCTTC. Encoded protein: CASSLGTRGLSGYTF.

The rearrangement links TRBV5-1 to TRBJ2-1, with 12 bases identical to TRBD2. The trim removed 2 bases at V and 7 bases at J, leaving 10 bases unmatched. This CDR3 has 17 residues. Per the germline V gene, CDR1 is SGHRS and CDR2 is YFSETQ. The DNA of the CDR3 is TGCGCCAGCAGCTTCCGCGCTAGCGGGGGGGCAGGGAATGAGCAGTTCTTC. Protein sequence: CASSFRASGGAGNEQFF.

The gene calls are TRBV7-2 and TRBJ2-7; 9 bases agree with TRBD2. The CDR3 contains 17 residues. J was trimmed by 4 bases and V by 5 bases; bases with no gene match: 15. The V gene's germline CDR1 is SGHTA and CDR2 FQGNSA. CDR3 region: CASSPGSLAGTGYEQYF. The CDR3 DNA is TGTGCCAGCAGCCCCGGGTCGCTAGCGGGAACGGGATACGAGCAGTACTTC.

The CDR3: CASSYGAGDSDTQYF. In DNA form, the CDR3 reads TGTGCCAGTAGTTACGGAGCGGGGGACTCGGATACGCAGTATTTT. V gene TRBV19 combines with J gene TRBJ2-3; TRBD2 aligns across 8 bases. The CDR3 totals 15 residues. The V and J ends lost 5 bases and 6 bases, in that order; junction bases with no gene match: 10. CDR1 is LNHDA and CDR2 is SQIVND in the germline V gene (reference sequence).

CDR3 sequence reads: CASSRQGSAETQYF. As DNA, the CDR3 is TGTGCCAGCAGCAGACAGGGGTCGGCGGAGACCCAGTACTTC. V is TRBV11-1 and J is TRBJ2-5; 8 nucleotides line up with TRBD1. Germline V gene sequence: CDR1 SGHAT, CDR2 FQDESV (reference sequence). V lost 5 bases to trimming and J lost 5 bases; unmatched junction nucleotides: 7. The CDR3 runs 14 residues.

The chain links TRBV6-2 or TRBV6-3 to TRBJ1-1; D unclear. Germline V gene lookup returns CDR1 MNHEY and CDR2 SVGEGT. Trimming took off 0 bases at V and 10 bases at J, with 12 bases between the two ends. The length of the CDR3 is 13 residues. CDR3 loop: CASSYSEPVAAFF. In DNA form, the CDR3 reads TGTGCCAGCAGTTACTCCGAACCGGTCGCAGCTTTCTTT.

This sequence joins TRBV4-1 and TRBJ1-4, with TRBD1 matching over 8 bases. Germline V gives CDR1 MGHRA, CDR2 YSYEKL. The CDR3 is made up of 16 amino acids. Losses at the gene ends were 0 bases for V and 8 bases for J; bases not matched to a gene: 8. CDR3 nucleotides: TGCGCCAGCAGCCAAGACCAGGGGGCGGGTAGGGAAAAACTGTTTTTT. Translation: CASSQDQGAGREKLFF.

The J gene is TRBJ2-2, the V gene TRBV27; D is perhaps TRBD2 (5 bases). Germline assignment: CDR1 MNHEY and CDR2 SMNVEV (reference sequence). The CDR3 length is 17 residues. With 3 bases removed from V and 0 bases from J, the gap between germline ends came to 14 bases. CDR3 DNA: TGTGCCAGCAGTTTGGCCCTCAGAGGGACGAACACCGGGGAGCTGTTTTTT. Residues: CASSLALRGTNTGELFF.

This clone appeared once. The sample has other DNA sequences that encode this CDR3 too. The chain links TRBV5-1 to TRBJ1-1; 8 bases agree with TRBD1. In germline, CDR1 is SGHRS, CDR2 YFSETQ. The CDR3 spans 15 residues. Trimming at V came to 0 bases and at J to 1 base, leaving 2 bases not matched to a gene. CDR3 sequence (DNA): TGCGCCAGCAGCTTGGACGGACAGGGGAACACTGAAGCTTTCTTT. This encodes CASSLDGQGNTEAFF.

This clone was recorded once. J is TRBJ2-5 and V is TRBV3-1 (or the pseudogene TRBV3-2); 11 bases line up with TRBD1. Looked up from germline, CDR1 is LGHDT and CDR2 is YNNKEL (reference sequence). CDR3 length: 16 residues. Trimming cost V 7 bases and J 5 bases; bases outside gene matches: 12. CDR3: CASNSQGTGGGETQYF. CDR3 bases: TGTGCCAGCAATTCTCAAGGGACAGGGGGGGGCGAGACCCAGTACTTC.

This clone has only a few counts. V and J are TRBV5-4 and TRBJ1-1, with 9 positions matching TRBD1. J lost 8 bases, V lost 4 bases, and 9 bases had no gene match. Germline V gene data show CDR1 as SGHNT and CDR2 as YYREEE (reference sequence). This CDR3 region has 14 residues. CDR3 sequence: CASSPRDRVAEAFF. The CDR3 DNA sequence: TGTGCCAGCAGCCCAAGGGACAGGGTAGCAGAAGCTTTCTTT.

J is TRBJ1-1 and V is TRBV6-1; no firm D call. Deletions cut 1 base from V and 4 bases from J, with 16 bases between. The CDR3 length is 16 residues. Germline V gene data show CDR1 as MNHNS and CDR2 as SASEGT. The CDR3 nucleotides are TGTGCCAGCAGTGAAGAACGCAGAACCTGGGCCACTGAAGCTTTCTTT. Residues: CASSEERRTWATEAFF.

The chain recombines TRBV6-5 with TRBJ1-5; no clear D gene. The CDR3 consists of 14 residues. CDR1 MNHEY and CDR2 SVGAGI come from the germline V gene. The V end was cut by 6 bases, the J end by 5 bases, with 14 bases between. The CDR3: CASSVRVMDQPQHF. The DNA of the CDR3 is TGTGCCAGCAGCGTGAGGGTGATGGATCAGCCCCAGCATTTT.